This T cell receptor (beta chain) originates from a study of control samples from healthy donors and cancer patients. Sequenced by immunoSEQ multiplex PCR; TCRdb stores in-frame clones only, minus some. The sample shows approximately 44,000 clones, 70% to 75% of them seen only once. Germline V gene sequence: CDR1 MDHEN, CDR2 SYDVKM. V lost 7 bases and J 0 bases, leaving 10 bases between the germline ends. This CDR3 comprises 13 residues. V gene TRBV28 combines with J gene TRBJ2-7; tentatively, D is TRBD2 (5 bases). The sequencing sample was made of formalin-fixed, paraffin-embedded tissue. This sequence was found in a male donor with melanoma. The CDR3 loop is CASKLGSSYEQYF. The CDR3 nucleotides are TGTGCCAGCAAACTAGGCAGCTCCTACGAGCAGTACTTC. Based on the CDR3 plus reference TRBV28 and TRBJ2-7, the full variable domain is DVKVTQSSRYLVKRTGEKVFLECVQDMDHENMFWYRQDPGLGLRLIYFSYDVKMKEKGDIPEGYSVSREKKERFSLILESASTNQTSMYLCASKLGSSYEQYFGPGTRLTVT.